These 30 T cell receptor beta chains originate from one sample sequenced in a study of cytomegalovirus exposure and HLA in healthy donors. 13 Jbeta primers and 60 Vbeta primers were used for the PCR. Measured with immunoSEQ multiplex PCR; TCRdb has only the in-frame clones, and not every one. The table includes about 160,000 clones, around 80% detected once. The sample comprised PBMCs. Every receptor here comes from a male donor in good health and CMV-seropositive.

The CDR3 loop is CASRHTGTYGYTF. CDR3 sequence (DNA): TGTGCCAGCAGACATACAGGAACTTATGGCTACACCTTC. This chain uses TRBV6-1 with TRBJ1-2; possible D gene TRBD1, 5 bases. The germline CDR1 and CDR2 sequences are MNHNS and SASEGT. This CDR3 has 13 residues. V lost 6 bases, J lost 5 bases, and 13 bases lay in between.

This chain joins TRBV5-1 and TRBJ2-7, with 10 positions matching TRBD1. Looked up from germline, CDR1 is SGHRS and CDR2 is YFSETQ. This CDR3 has 16 amino acids. V shed 7 bases, J shed 3 bases, and the junction held 13 bases outside the gene matches. This CDR3 is CASGTLLGDRGYEQYF. CDR3 nucleotides: TGCGCCAGCGGAACTTTGCTTGGGGACAGGGGCTACGAGCAGTACTTC.

The DNA of the CDR3 is TGTGCCAGCAGTCTCACTACTAGCGGGAGTAGGTACGAGCAGTACTTC. As protein: CASSLTTSGSRYEQYF. The chain uses TRBV28 and TRBJ2-7; TRBD2 agrees at 11 bases. This CDR3 comprises 16 residues. Germline lookup yields CDR1 MDHEN and CDR2 SYDVKM. Trimming removed 5 bases from V and 4 bases from J; junction bases left unmatched: 10.

The V gene is TRBV19, the J gene TRBJ1-1; D uncertain. The CDR3 consists of 15 residues. Germline V CDR1 and CDR2: LNHDA, SQIVND (reference sequence). V lost 1 base to trimming and J lost 1 base, with 10 bases between them. Here the CDR3 DNA reads TGTGCCAGTAGTATAGGGGCCCGGGAGAACACTGAAGCTTTCTTT. This encodes CASSIGARENTEAFF.

V and J are TRBV4-1 and TRBJ2-1; 9 nucleotides align to TRBD2. The junction had 6 bases not matched to a gene; V was cut back by 0 bases and J by 0 bases. The CDR3 consists of 18 residues. Germline assignment: CDR1 MGHRA and CDR2 YSYEKL. CDR3 loop: CASSQEGRGGRSYNEQFF. CDR3 in DNA: TGCGCCAGCAGCCAAGAGGGGCGGGGGGGTCGCTCCTACAATGAGCAGTTCTTC.

This clone has only one observation. This rearrangement joins TRBV6-5 to TRBJ2-7; 12 bases map to TRBD1. Germline V lookup: CDR1 MNHEY, CDR2 SVGAGI. CDR3 length: 14 residues. The trim removed 9 bases at V and 1 base at J, leaving 4 bases unmatched. The CDR3 sequence is CASGTGGRSYEQYF. CDR3 DNA: TGTGCCAGTGGGACAGGGGGCCGTTCCTACGAGCAGTACTTC.

CDR3 protein: CAIRNLQGSNTEAFF. DNA for the CDR3: TGTGCCATCAGGAACTTACAGGGATCGAACACTGAAGCTTTCTTT. The J gene is TRBJ1-1, the V gene TRBV10-3, with D perhaps matching TRBD1 (6 bases). Germline V CDR1 and CDR2: ENHRY, SYGVKD. Trimming stripped 6 bases from V and 1 base from J, with 15 bases between. CDR3 size: 15 residues.

This clone occurred once. This chain uses TRBV11-2 with TRBJ2-7; D is unresolved. V lost 0 bases and J 3 bases, leaving 12 bases between the germline ends. The CDR3 runs to 15 residues. Germline lookup yields CDR1 SGHAT and CDR2 FQNNGV. The CDR3, as DNA: TGTGCCAGCAGCTTAGATCATGGTAGCAGCTACGAGCAGTACTTC. Amino acid sequence: CASSLDHGSSYEQYF. Full variable domain (missing parts from reference TRBV11-2 and TRBJ2-7): EAGVAQSPRYKIIEKRQSVAFWCNPISGHATLYWYQQILGQGPKLLIQFQNNGVVDDSQLPKDRFSAERLKGVDSTLKIQPAKLEDSAVYLCASSLDHGSSYEQYFGPGTRLTVT.

The rearrangement uses TRBV10-1 and TRBJ2-1, with 11 bases lining up with TRBD2. The V and J ends lost 2 bases and 8 bases, in that order; junction bases with no gene match: 5. The CDR3 is 15 amino acids. Germline CDR1 reads WNHNN; CDR2 reads SYGVQD (reference sequence). CDR3 amino acids: CASSEGTSGWDEQFF. For the CDR3, the DNA is TGCGCCAGCAGTGAGGGGACTAGCGGTTGGGATGAGCAGTTCTTC.

This chain connects TRBV28 to TRBJ1-6, with D unresolved. The CDR3 covers 13 residues. V gave up 6 bases and J gave up 11 bases, with 14 bases separating them. Germline-derived CDR1 and CDR2 are MDHEN and SYDVKM. Here the CDR3 reads CASSHRGATPLHF. The CDR3 nucleotides read TGTGCCAGCAGCCACCGGGGTGCGACACCCCTCCACTTT.

The sample holds a few counts of this clone. The chain couples TRBV6-1 to TRBJ1-2; 9 bases match TRBD1. The germline V gene has CDR1 MNHNS and CDR2 SASEGT. Trimming removed 7 bases from V and 8 bases from J; junction bases left unmatched: 5. This CDR3 contains 12 residues. CDR3 nucleotide sequence: TGTGCCAGCAATTGGGACAGGGCGGGCTACACCTTC. Protein sequence: CASNWDRAGYTF.

The chain is built from TRBV6-5 and TRBJ1-6; TRBD1 aligns across 7 bases. CDR1 is MNHEY, CDR2 SVGAGI, per germline. The CDR3 is 15 amino acids. V lost 5 bases, J lost 10 bases, and 11 bases stayed unmatched. The CDR3 is CASSQDRFGKSPLHF. In DNA, the CDR3 is TGTGCCAGCAGTCAGGACAGGTTCGGGAAATCACCCCTCCACTTT.

The chain carries TRBV18 and TRBJ1-1; perhaps TRBD1 as D (5 bases). The CDR3 loop spans 15 amino acids. Germline CDR1 KGHSH, CDR2 LQKENI. V gave up 3 bases and J gave up 2 bases, with 13 bases separating them. Written as DNA, the CDR3 is TGTGCCAGCTCACCCCTCTGGACAACCAACACTGAAGCTTTCTTT. Amino acid sequence: CASSPLWTTNTEAFF.

This chain uses TRBV6-5 with TRBJ2-7; 7 bases map to TRBD1. The length of the CDR3 is 14 residues. In germline, CDR1 is MNHEY, CDR2 SVGAGI. With 6 bases clipped from V and 4 bases from J, the junction kept 9 bases outside the gene matches. For the CDR3, the DNA is TGTGCCAGCAGGGCCGGGACAGTCCCGTACGAGCAGTACTTC. Translation: CASRAGTVPYEQYF.

J is TRBJ2-7 and V is TRBV19; 9 nucleotides line up with TRBD1. The CDR3 consists of 16 residues. V shed 5 bases and J 5 bases; nucleotides not matched to a gene: 13. Per germline, CDR1 LNHDA and CDR2 SQIVND (reference sequence). The CDR3 nucleotides are TGTGCCAGTAGTCCACTCACAACAGGGGGCGGCCACGAGCAGTACTTC. It specifies CASSPLTTGGGHEQYF.

This clone was seen once. This sequence joins TRBV6-5 and TRBJ2-1; unclear D gene. Germline-derived CDR1 and CDR2 are MNHEY and SVGAGI. Trimming stripped 0 bases from V and 4 bases from J, with 7 bases between. The CDR3 consists of 14 residues. The CDR3 bases are TGTGCCAGCAGTTACTCGCCCAGTTACAATGAGCAGTTCTTC. Protein sequence: CASSYSPSYNEQFF.

The chain uses TRBV28 and TRBJ1-2, with TRBD1 identical over 7 bases. V dropped 6 bases and J dropped 5; count of bases not matched to a gene: 12. Per germline, CDR1 MDHEN and CDR2 SYDVKM. This CDR3 region has 15 residues. The CDR3 DNA reads TGTGCCAGCAGCGTCGAACAGGGGTTTGGGTATGGCTACACCTTC. Its translation: CASSVEQGFGYGYTF.

This clone was picked up one time. This chain connects TRBV14 to TRBJ2-3, with D tentatively TRBD1 (6 bases). CDR1 is SGHDN and CDR2 is FVKESK in the germline V gene. Trimming left V 2 bases short and J 1 base short, with 13 bases between. The CDR3 has 16 amino acids. CDR3 sequence reads: CASSQRQDLGTDTQYF. The CDR3 coding sequence is TGTGCCAGCAGCCAACGACAGGACCTCGGCACAGATACGCAGTATTTT.

The chain couples TRBV27 to TRBJ1-5; possibly TRBD1 for D (5 bases). The germline gives CDR1 MNHEY, CDR2 SMNVEV (reference sequence). V lost 2 bases to trimming and J lost 6 bases, with 14 bases between them. The CDR3 spans 15 residues. The CDR3 sequence: CASSLNGAGVQPQHF. The DNA for the CDR3 is TGTGCCAGCAGTTTAAATGGGGCAGGTGTTCAGCCCCAGCATTTT.

The chain employs TRBV18 and TRBJ1-5; 8 nucleotides align to TRBD1. This CDR3 spans 15 amino acids. Germline-derived CDR1 and CDR2 are KGHSH and LQKENI. V shed 1 base and J 3 bases; nucleotides not matched to a gene: 2. Here the CDR3 reads CASSPQGQANQPQHF. The CDR3 DNA reads as TGTGCCAGCTCACCACAGGGACAGGCCAATCAGCCCCAGCATTTT.

CDR3: CASSASWSVSNEQFF. CDR3 bases: TGTGCCAGCAGCGCTAGTTGGAGCGTATCCAATGAGCAGTTCTTC. The rearrangement uses TRBV9 and TRBJ2-1; no definite D call. Germline V gene sequence: CDR1 SGDLS, CDR2 YYNGEE. Trimming removed 3 bases from V and 6 bases from J, with 16 bases in between. CDR3 size: 15 residues.

The rearrangement links TRBV19 to TRBJ1-1; D perhaps matches TRBD1 (6 bases). The CDR3 totals 15 residues. Germline CDR1 LNHDA, CDR2 SQIVND (reference sequence). The ends were cut back, 7 bases at V and 2 bases at J, with 17 bases in the middle. CDR3 region: CASTRDQGFNTEAFF. The CDR3 DNA follows: TGTGCCAGTACCAGAGACCAGGGGTTCAACACTGAAGCTTTCTTT.

The CDR3 nucleotides are TGTGCCACCGCGCTCCCGGGATTAATAGACAATGAGCAGTTCTTC. Translating gives CATALPGLIDNEQFF. V is TRBV19 and J is TRBJ2-1, with a weak D call TRBD2 (5 bases). The V and J ends lost 10 bases and 5 bases respectively, with 21 bases between them. The CDR3 length is 15 residues. CDR1 and CDR2 (germline): LNHDA, SQIVND (reference sequence).

The CDR3 DNA is TGTGCCAGTAGGGCCCGGGGAGCGCCTTTTGACGAGCAGCCCCAGCATTTT. It encodes CASRARGAPFDEQPQHF. J is TRBJ1-5 and V is TRBV19; no clear D gene. The CDR3 extends over 17 amino acids. V was cut by 6 bases and J by 7 bases, with 25 bases left in between. The germline CDR1 and CDR2 sequences are LNHDA and SQIVND (reference sequence). Looking up the rest from reference TRBV19 and TRBJ1-5 gives the full variable domain: DGGITQSPKYLFRKEGQNVTLSCEQNLNHDAMYWYRQDPGQGLRLIYYSQIVNDFQKGDIAEGYSVSREKKESFPLTVTSAQKNPTAFYLCASRARGAPFDEQPQHFGDGTRLSIL.

This chain uses TRBV30 with TRBJ1-5; no firm D call. CDR3 length equals 13 residues. The V gene lost 0 bases and the J gene lost 7 bases, with 10 bases spanning the gap. CDR1 and CDR2 (germline): GTSNPN, SVGIG (reference sequence). DNA of the CDR3: TGTGCCTGGAGTGTCGAGGGAGACCAGCCCCAGCATTTT. This encodes CAWSVEGDQPQHF. The full variable domain, completed using reference TRBV30 and TRBJ1-5, is SQTIHQWPATLVQPVGSPLSLECTVEGTSNPNLYWYRQAAGRGLQLLFYSVGIGQISSEVPQNLSASRPQDRQFILSSKKLLLSDSGFYLCAWSVEGDQPQHFGDGTRLSIL.

The rearrangement joins TRBV30 to TRBJ2-7; 11 bases are shared with TRBD2. The CDR3 spans 13 residues. V was pared by 4 bases and J by 4 bases, with 3 bases of the junction left unmatched. CDR1 and CDR2 (germline): GTSNPN, SVGIG (reference sequence). The CDR3 loop is CAWNPSGRYEQYF. The CDR3 DNA follows: TGTGCCTGGAATCCTAGCGGGAGGTACGAGCAGTACTTC.

The V call is TRBV28, the J call TRBJ2-2; D not resolved. The V and J ends lost 1 base and 4 bases respectively, with 10 bases between them. The CDR3 has 15 amino acids. In germline, CDR1 is MDHEN, CDR2 SYDVKM. The CDR3 region is CASSLFRVSTGELFF. The CDR3 DNA sequence: TGTGCCAGCAGTTTATTCCGCGTGAGCACCGGGGAGCTGTTTTTT.

V and J are TRBV7-6 and TRBJ2-1, with TRBD2 matching over 7 bases. J lost 4 bases, V lost 5 bases, and 11 bases had no gene match. Per germline, CDR1 SGHVS and CDR2 FNYEAQ. CDR3 length: 16 amino acids. The CDR3 loop reads CASSMAAGVVYNEQFF. The CDR3 DNA follows: TGTGCCAGCAGCATGGCGGCGGGAGTGGTATACAATGAGCAGTTCTTC.

The CDR3 protein is CASSTWTGGQQIAFF. DNA of the CDR3: TGTGCCAGCAGCACCTGGACAGGGGGCCAACAAATAGCTTTCTTT. This rearrangement joins TRBV11-2 to TRBJ1-1; 11 bases are shared with TRBD1. V was pared by 5 bases and J by 10 bases, with 12 bases of the junction left unmatched. The CDR3 loop spans 15 amino acids. In germline, CDR1 is SGHAT, CDR2 FQNNGV.

The chain joins TRBV28 to TRBJ1-6, with 8 bases fitting TRBD1. CDR3 length equals 12 residues. Losses at the gene ends were 9 bases for V and 8 bases for J; bases not matched to a gene: 3. From germline, CDR1 is MDHEN and CDR2 SYDVKM. The CDR3 region has the DNA TGTGCCAGTGGACAGGGTGATTCACCCCTCCACTTT. Residues: CASGQGDSPLHF.